The rows below give T cell receptor beta chains drawn from one sample of a study of blood T cell repertoires in COVID-19. Using immunoSEQ multiplex PCR, the repertoire was profiled, and TCRdb retains in-frame clones only, with some absent. This sample has about 190,000 clones, with roughly 80% found just once. Sequencing was done on a sample of peripheral blood. The receptors derive from a woman aged 50 to 65 with acute or convalescent COVID-19. The CDR3 runs from the conserved cysteine through the conserved F or W. A D gene is named only where the DNA matches it firmly. The size of a clone is reported for some rows only, either as once, few or many, or as a class for expanded clones.

d_gene: TRBD1; j_gene: TRBJ2-4; len: 17; abundance: -; v_gene: TRBV5-4; CDR3nt: TGTGCCAGCAGCTTGCTGGCAGGGGGCCTTGCCAAAAACATTCAGTACTTC; CDR3aa: CASSLLAGGLAKNIQYF
d_gene: TRBD2; j_gene: TRBJ2-2; len: 17; abundance: -; v_gene: TRBV15; CDR3nt: TGTGCCACCAGCAGGGAGACTAGCGGGTGGAACACCGGGGAGCTGTTTTTT; CDR3aa: CATSRETSGWNTGELFF
d_gene: TRBD1; j_gene: TRBJ2-1; len: 15; abundance: -; v_gene: TRBV19; CDR3nt: TGTGCCAGTAGTCTTCCGGGACAGTTCTACAATGAGCAGTTCTTC; CDR3aa: CASSLPGQFYNEQFF
d_gene: -; j_gene: TRBJ1-2; len: 14; abundance: -; v_gene: TRBV7-2; CDR3nt: TGTGCCAGCAGCCCGTACGGGGGATTAGGTGGCTACACCTTC; CDR3aa: CASSPYGGLGGYTF
d_gene: TRBD1; j_gene: TRBJ2-3; len: 14; abundance: -; v_gene: TRBV24-1; CDR3nt: TGTGCCACCCAAAGACAGGGTCCCACAGATACGCAGTATTTT; CDR3aa: CATQRQGPTDTQYF
d_gene: TRBD1; j_gene: TRBJ1-2; len: 14; abundance: -; v_gene: TRBV11-2; CDR3nt: TGTGCCAGCAGCTTGACAGGGGTGGACTATGGCTACACCTTC; CDR3aa: CASSLTGVDYGYTF
d_gene: TRBD1; j_gene: TRBJ1-5; len: 15; abundance: -; v_gene: TRBV27; CDR3nt: TGTGCCAGCAGTCCTCGGACAGGGCCCAATCAGCCCCAGCATTTT; CDR3aa: CASSPRTGPNQPQHF
d_gene: -; j_gene: TRBJ1-2; len: 15; abundance: -; v_gene: TRBV18; CDR3nt: TGTGCCAGCTCACCACAATGGGACACCCTTCGAGGCTACACCTTC; CDR3aa: CASSPQWDTLRGYTF
d_gene: TRBD2; j_gene: TRBJ2-1; len: 15; abundance: -; v_gene: TRBV9; CDR3nt: TGTGCCAGCAGCGTAGACGAGCGGGGGGGCCGGGAGCAGTTCTTC; CDR3aa: CASSVDERGGREQFF
d_gene: -; j_gene: TRBJ2-5; len: 14; abundance: -; v_gene: TRBV5-6; CDR3nt: TGTGCCAGCAGCTTGGGAACGGTGCAAGAGACCCAGTACTTC; CDR3aa: CASSLGTVQETQYF
d_gene: TRBD1; j_gene: TRBJ2-7; len: 15; abundance: few; v_gene: TRBV6-2/TRBV6-3; CDR3nt: TGTGCCAGCAGTCGTCCCGGGACAGGCCACTACGAGCAGTACTTC; CDR3aa: CASSRPGTGHYEQYF
d_gene: -; j_gene: TRBJ2-7; len: 13; abundance: few; v_gene: TRBV19; CDR3nt: TGTGCCAGTAGTAAGACAGCCCGCTACGAGCAGTACTTC; CDR3aa: CASSKTARYEQYF
d_gene: -; j_gene: TRBJ1-3; len: 14; abundance: -; v_gene: TRBV6-5; CDR3nt: TGTGCCAGCAGTCCACAGGGCTCTGGAAACACCATATATTTT; CDR3aa: CASSPQGSGNTIYF
d_gene: -; j_gene: TRBJ2-1; len: 16; abundance: -; v_gene: TRBV7-2; CDR3nt: TGTGCCAGCAGCTTAGGGGGAGTTGGCAGGTACAATGAGCAGTTCTTC; CDR3aa: CASSLGGVGRYNEQFF
d_gene: -; j_gene: TRBJ2-5; len: 14; abundance: -; v_gene: TRBV30; CDR3nt: TGTGCCTGGAGTGAGGGGGGGGCCCAAGAGACCCAGTACTTC; CDR3aa: CAWSEGGAQETQYF
d_gene: -; j_gene: TRBJ1-3; len: 16; abundance: -; v_gene: TRBV4-2; CDR3nt: TGTGCCAGCAGCCAAGAAAGTTCCACAGCCGAAAACACCATATATTTT; CDR3aa: CASSQESSTAENTIYF
d_gene: TRBD1; j_gene: TRBJ1-5; len: 15; abundance: -; v_gene: TRBV28; CDR3nt: TGTGCCAGCAGCGGGACAGGGGTCTTCAGGCAGCCCCAGCATTTT; CDR3aa: CASSGTGVFRQPQHF
d_gene: TRBD1; j_gene: TRBJ1-6; len: 14; abundance: -; v_gene: TRBV30; CDR3nt: TGTGCCTGGAGTGGGGTCAGGGGGAGTTCACCCCTCCACTTT; CDR3aa: CAWSGVRGSSPLHF
d_gene: TRBD1; j_gene: TRBJ1-6; len: 14; abundance: -; v_gene: TRBV6-5; CDR3nt: TGTGCCAGCAGCCGGGACAGCCATAATTCACCCCTCCACTTT; CDR3aa: CASSRDSHNSPLHF
d_gene: -; j_gene: TRBJ1-2; len: 13; abundance: -; v_gene: TRBV10-3; CDR3nt: TGTGCCATCAGTGGAGGACAGACCTATGGCTACACCTTC; CDR3aa: CAISGGQTYGYTF
d_gene: TRBD2; j_gene: TRBJ2-2; len: 15; abundance: -; v_gene: TRBV7-2; CDR3nt: TGTGCCAGCAGCTCTAGCGGGGGGGCCCCCGGGGAGCTGTTTTTT; CDR3aa: CASSSSGGAPGELFF
d_gene: -; j_gene: TRBJ1-1; len: 10; abundance: -; v_gene: TRBV20-1; CDR3nt: TGCAGGGGGCAGGGTAATGAAGCTTTCTTT; CDR3aa: CRGQGNEAFF
d_gene: -; j_gene: TRBJ1-1; len: 16; abundance: -; v_gene: TRBV5-1; CDR3nt: TGCGCCAGCAGCTTGGGGGCAGGCGCAGTCGGCACTGAAGCTTTCTTT; CDR3aa: CASSLGAGAVGTEAFF
d_gene: TRBD2; j_gene: TRBJ2-3; len: 14; abundance: -; v_gene: TRBV10-3; CDR3nt: TGTGCCATCAAATTAAGCGGGGCCGGGGATACGCAGTATTTT; CDR3aa: CAIKLSGAGDTQYF
d_gene: -; j_gene: TRBJ2-1; len: 15; abundance: -; v_gene: TRBV24-1; CDR3nt: TGTGCCACCAGTGACCAACCTGTCGGGGGAGGAAGGCAGTTCTTC; CDR3aa: CATSDQPVGGGRQFF